The clone carrying this TCR beta chain was observed a handful of times. This CDR3 is 13 amino acids long. V shed 4 bases and J shed 7 bases, with 8 bases lying between them. Germline-derived CDR1 and CDR2 are MNHEY and SVGAGI. The data were taken from a study of OX40 agonist ivuxolimab in advanced cancers. Study as a whole: Ivuxolimab is an agonistic anti-OX40 (CD134) antibody, and patients were treated with it.

Assay: immunoSEQ multiplex PCR; the TCRdb copy retains only in-frame clones and omits some. The sample holds 30,000 to 45,000 clones, roughly 80% seen once. The rearrangement links TRBV6-5 to TRBJ1-6; D is possibly TRBD1 (6 bases). This receptor was identified in an adult with an advanced solid tumor such as melanoma, head and neck, liver or kidney cancer. This material consisted of CD4+ or CD8+ T cells sorted from blood, taken in a trial of the OX40 agonist ivuxolimab. Written as DNA, the CDR3 is TGTGCCAGCAGTTCGGACAGAAATTCACCCCTCCACTTT. Its protein product is CASSSDRNSPLHF.